What follows are 10 T cell receptor beta chains derived from one specimen sequenced in a study of early T cells in non-severe SARS-CoV-2 infection. MiXCR was run by TCRdb on the 5' RACE reads, yielding one entry per CDR3 protein. The table includes tens of thousands of distinct CDR3 sequences, 10% to 15% detected once. The sample comprised whole blood. These receptors were taken from an adult who was a healthcare worker with PCR-confirmed SARS-CoV-2 infection or an uninfected control (not recorded which).

This clonotype has at least ten counts. This chain uses TRBV7-9 with TRBJ2-3; a weak D match, TRBD2 (6 bases). This CDR3 comprises 17 residues. Germline CDR1 and CDR2: SEHNR and FQNEAQ (reference sequence). V lost 1 base, J lost 9 bases, and 23 bases lay in between. CDR3 sequence (DNA): TGTGCCAGCAGCTTAGTTATTTATAGGGACTCCTTGGACACGCAGTATTTT. The encoded protein is CASSLVIYRDSLDTQYF.

To note about this clonotype: A much larger clone is a single base away; this may be a read error. V and J are TRBV3-1 and TRBJ1-2, with 7 bases aligning to TRBD1. This CDR3 comprises 14 residues. Germline CDR1 reads LGHDT; CDR2 reads YNNKEL (reference sequence). As DNA, the CDR3 is TGTGTCAGCAACGGGGGACAGTGGAACTATGGCTACACCTTC. Its protein is CVSNGGQWNYGYTF.

This clonotype was observed at least ten times. The rearrangement uses TRBV12-3 or TRBV12-4 and TRBJ2-3; D is undetermined. The ends were cut back, 7 bases at V and 2 bases at J, with 7 bases in the middle. The length of the CDR3 is 12 residues. The CDR3 DNA reads TGTGCCAGCAATCCAGACACAGATACGCAGTATTTT. Protein: CASNPDTDTQYF.

This clonotype was seen at least ten times. This chain uses TRBV7-2 with TRBJ2-7; unclear D gene. Trimming cost V 5 bases and J 1 base, with 6 bases left between them. Germline lookup yields CDR1 SGHTA and CDR2 FQGNSA. The CDR3 is 12 amino acids. DNA of the CDR3: TGTGCCAGCAGCCCATCGTCCTACGAGCAGTACTTC. It yields the protein CASSPSSYEQYF.

This chain uses TRBV1 with TRBJ1-6; TRBD1 was called by the table and not checked on the DNA. TRBV1 is a recognized pseudogene. This CDR3 is 16 amino acids long. The CDR3 loop is CTSSAGTSSYNSPLHF. The CDR3 bases are TGCACCAGCAGCGCGGGGACCAGCTCCTATAATTCACCCCTCCACTTT.

In its sample, this clonotype was seen many times. The gene calls are TRBV20-1 and TRBJ2-3, with D unclear. This CDR3 has 12 amino acids. CDR1 is DFQATT and CDR2 is SNEGSKA in the germline V gene (reference sequence). V lost 0 bases and J 4 bases, leaving 5 bases between the germline ends. The CDR3 region has the DNA TGCAGTGCTAGAGAGAGCGCAGATACGCAGTATTTT. Its translation: CSARESADTQYF.

The chain employs TRBV18 and TRBJ2-3, with D perhaps matching TRBD2 (5 bases). The CDR3 contains 14 residues. CDR1 is KGHSH and CDR2 is LQKENI in the germline V gene. V was cut by 2 bases and J by 1 base, with 7 bases left in between. CDR3 in amino acids: CASSPNGGTDTQYF. CDR3 sequence (DNA): TGTGCCAGCTCACCAAACGGGGGCACAGATACGCAGTATTTT.

In DNA, the CDR3 is TGCGCCAGCAGCGGACAGGGGGCTCATAATTCACCCCTCCACTTT. Protein product: CASSGQGAHNSPLHF. The chain is built from TRBV5-1 and TRBJ1-6; 11 nucleotides line up with TRBD1. V was pared by 4 bases and J by 5 bases, with 2 bases of the junction left unmatched. This CDR3 is built from 15 residues. Germline V gene lookup returns CDR1 SGHRS and CDR2 YFSETQ.

The CDR3 region is CASRRDRGTDTQYF. The CDR3 coding sequence is TGTGCCAGCAGAAGGGACAGGGGCACAGATACGCAGTATTTT. This chain joins TRBV6-4 and TRBJ2-3; 9 bases fit TRBD1. This CDR3 has 14 amino acids. Germline V gene lookup returns CDR1 MRHNA and CDR2 SNTAGT. Trimming cost V 6 bases and J 1 base; bases outside gene matches: 2.

This chain joins TRBV25-1 and TRBJ2-3, with unresolved D. Germline V CDR1 and CDR2: MGHDK, SYGVNS. V lost 1 base to trimming and J lost 5 bases, with 13 bases between them. The CDR3 is 15 amino acids. CDR3 coding DNA: TGTGCCAGCAGTGAATTCCGGTGGCGCGTAGATACGCAGTATTTT. It translates to CASSEFRWRVDTQYF.